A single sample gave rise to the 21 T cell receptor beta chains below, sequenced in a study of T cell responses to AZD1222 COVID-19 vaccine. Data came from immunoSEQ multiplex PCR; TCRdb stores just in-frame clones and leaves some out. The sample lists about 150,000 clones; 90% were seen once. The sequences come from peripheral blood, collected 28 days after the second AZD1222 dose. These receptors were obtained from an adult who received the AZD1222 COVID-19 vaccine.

CDR3 nucleotide sequence: TGTGCCAGCAGGGACAGGGGTGAGACCCAGTACTTC. This sequence encodes CASRDRGETQYF. The rearrangement links TRBV2 to TRBJ2-5; the match to TRBD1 covers 9 bases. Germline assignment: CDR1 SNHLY and CDR2 FYNNEI. The V gene end was trimmed by 6 bases and the J gene end by 5 bases; junction bases not matched to a gene: 1. The CDR3 contains 12 residues. Based on the CDR3 plus reference TRBV2 and TRBJ2-5, the full variable domain is EPEVTQTPSHQVTQMGQEVILRCVPISNHLYFYWYRQILGQKVEFLVSFYNNEISEKSEIFDDQFSVERPDGSNFTLKIRSTKLEDSAMYFCASRDRGETQYFGPGTRLLVL.

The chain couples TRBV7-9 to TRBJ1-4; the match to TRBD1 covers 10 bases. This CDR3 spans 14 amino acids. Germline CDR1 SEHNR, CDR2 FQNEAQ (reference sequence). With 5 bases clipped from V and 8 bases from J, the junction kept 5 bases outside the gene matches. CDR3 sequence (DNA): TGTGCCAGCAGCGCGACAGGGGGCCGGGAAAAACTGTTTTTT. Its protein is CASSATGGREKLFF.

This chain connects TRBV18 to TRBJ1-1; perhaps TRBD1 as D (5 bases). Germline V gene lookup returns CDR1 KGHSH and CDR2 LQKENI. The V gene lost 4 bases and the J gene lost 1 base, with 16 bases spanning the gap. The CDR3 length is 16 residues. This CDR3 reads CASSRQSWGGNTEAFF. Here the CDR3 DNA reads TGTGCCAGCTCACGGCAATCTTGGGGCGGGAACACTGAAGCTTTCTTT.

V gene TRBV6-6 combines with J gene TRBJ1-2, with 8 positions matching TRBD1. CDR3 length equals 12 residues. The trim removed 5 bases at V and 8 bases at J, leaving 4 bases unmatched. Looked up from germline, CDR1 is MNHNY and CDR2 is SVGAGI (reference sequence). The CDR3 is CASSRTGLGYTF. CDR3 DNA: TGTGCCAGCAGTCGGACAGGGTTGGGCTACACCTTC.

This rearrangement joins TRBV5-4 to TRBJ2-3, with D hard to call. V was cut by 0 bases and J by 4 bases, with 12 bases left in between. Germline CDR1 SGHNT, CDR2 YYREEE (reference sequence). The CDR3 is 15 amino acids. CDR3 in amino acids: CASSLEGSRSDTQYF. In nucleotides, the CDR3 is TGTGCCAGCAGCTTGGAGGGAAGTCGGTCAGATACGCAGTATTTT.

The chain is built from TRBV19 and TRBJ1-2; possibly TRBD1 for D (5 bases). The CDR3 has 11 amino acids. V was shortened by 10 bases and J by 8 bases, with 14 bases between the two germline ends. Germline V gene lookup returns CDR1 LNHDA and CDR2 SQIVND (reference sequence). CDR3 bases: TGTGCCACGTGCAGGGTACGGGGCTACACCTTC. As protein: CATCRVRGYTF.

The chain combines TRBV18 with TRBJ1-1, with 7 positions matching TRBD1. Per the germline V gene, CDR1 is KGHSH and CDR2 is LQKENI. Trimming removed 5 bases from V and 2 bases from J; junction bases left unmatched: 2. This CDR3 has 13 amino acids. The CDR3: CASSGTDNTEAFF. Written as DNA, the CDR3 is TGTGCCAGCTCAGGGACAGACAACACTGAAGCTTTCTTT.

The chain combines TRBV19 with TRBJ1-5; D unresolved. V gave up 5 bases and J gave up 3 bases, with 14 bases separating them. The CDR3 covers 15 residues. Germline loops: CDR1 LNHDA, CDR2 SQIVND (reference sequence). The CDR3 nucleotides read TGTGCCAGTAGTTTGGCGGGTTGGATCAATCAGCCCCAGCATTTT. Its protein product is CASSLAGWINQPQHF. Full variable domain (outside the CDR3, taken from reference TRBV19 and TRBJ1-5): DGGITQSPKYLFRKEGQNVTLSCEQNLNHDAMYWYRQDPGQGLRLIYYSQIVNDFQKGDIAEGYSVSREKKESFPLTVTSAQKNPTAFYLCASSLAGWINQPQHFGDGTRLSIL.

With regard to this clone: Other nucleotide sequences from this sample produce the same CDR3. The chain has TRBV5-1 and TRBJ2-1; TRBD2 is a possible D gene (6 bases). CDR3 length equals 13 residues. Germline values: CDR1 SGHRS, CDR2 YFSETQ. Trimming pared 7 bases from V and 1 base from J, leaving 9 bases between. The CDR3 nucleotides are TGCGCCAGCGCAGGGACTTCCTACAATGAGCAGTTCTTC. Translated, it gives CASAGTSYNEQFF.

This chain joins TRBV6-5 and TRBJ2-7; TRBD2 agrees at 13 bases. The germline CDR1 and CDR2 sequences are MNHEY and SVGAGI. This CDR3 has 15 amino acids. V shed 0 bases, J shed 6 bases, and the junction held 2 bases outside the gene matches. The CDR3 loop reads CASSYSRLAGGEQYF. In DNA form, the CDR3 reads TGTGCCAGCAGTTACTCGCGACTAGCGGGAGGCGAGCAGTACTTC.

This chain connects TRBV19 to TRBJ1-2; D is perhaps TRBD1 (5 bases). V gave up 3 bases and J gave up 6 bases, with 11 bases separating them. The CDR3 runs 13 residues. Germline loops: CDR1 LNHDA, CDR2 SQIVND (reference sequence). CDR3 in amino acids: CASSIGTPNGYTF. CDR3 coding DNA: TGTGCCAGTAGTATCGGGACTCCCAATGGCTACACCTTC.

The CDR3: CAISVRGQGTISGNTIYF. The CDR3 bases are TGTGCCATCAGTGTTCGAGGACAGGGGACAATCTCTGGAAACACCATATATTTT. The chain links TRBV10-3 to TRBJ1-3; the match to TRBD1 covers 9 bases. V dropped 4 bases and J dropped 0; count of bases not matched to a gene: 10. The CDR3 totals 18 residues. Germline V gives CDR1 ENHRY, CDR2 SYGVKD.

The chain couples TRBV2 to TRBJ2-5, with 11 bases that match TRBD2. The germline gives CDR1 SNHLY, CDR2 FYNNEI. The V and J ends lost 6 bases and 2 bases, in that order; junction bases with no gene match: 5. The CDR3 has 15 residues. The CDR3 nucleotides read TGTGCCAGCAGGGTAGCGGGGGGGCGGCAAGAGACCCAGTACTTC. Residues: CASRVAGGRQETQYF.

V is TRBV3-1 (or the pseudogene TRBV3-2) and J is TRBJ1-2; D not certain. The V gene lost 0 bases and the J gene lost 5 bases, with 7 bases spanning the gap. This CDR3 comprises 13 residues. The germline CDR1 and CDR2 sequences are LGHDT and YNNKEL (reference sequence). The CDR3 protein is CASSQDGVYGYTF. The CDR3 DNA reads TGTGCCAGCAGCCAAGATGGAGTATATGGCTACACCTTC.

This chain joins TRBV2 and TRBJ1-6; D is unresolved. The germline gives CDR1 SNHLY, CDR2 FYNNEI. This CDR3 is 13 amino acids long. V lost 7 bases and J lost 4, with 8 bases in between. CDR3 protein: CASTGIYNSPLHF. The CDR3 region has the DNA TGTGCCAGCACGGGGATTTATAATTCACCCCTCCACTTT.

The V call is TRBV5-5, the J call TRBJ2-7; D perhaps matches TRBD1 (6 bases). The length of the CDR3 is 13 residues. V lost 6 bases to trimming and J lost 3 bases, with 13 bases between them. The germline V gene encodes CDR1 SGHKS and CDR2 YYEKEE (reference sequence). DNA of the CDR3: TGTGCCAGCATACAATCGACAGGCTACGAGCAGTACTTC. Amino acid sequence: CASIQSTGYEQYF.

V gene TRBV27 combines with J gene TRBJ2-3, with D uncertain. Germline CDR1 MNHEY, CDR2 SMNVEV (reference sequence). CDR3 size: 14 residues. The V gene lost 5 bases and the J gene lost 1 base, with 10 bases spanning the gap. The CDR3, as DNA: TGTGCCAGCAGTCATGACACAGGCACAGATACGCAGTATTTT. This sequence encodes CASSHDTGTDTQYF.

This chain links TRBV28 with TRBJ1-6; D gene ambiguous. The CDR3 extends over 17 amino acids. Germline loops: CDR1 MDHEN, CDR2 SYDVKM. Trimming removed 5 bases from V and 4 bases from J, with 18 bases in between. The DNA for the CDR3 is TGTGCCAGCAGTCCAATACCCCCAGGAGGGTATAATTCACCCCTCCACTTT. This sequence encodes CASSPIPPGGYNSPLHF.

The CDR3 reads CSVEVSGGQETQYF. CDR3 DNA: TGCAGCGTTGAAGTTTCGGGGGGACAAGAGACCCAGTACTTC. The chain recombines TRBV29-1 with TRBJ2-5, with 7 bases lining up with TRBD2. V lost 1 base to trimming and J lost 2 bases; unmatched junction nucleotides: 4. This CDR3 is 14 amino acids long. Per the germline V gene, CDR1 is SQVTM and CDR2 is ANQGSEA.

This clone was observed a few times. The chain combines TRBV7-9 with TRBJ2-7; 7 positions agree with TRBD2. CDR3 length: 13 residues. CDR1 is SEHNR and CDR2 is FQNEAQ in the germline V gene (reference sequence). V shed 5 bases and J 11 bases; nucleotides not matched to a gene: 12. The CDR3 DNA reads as TGTGCCAGCAGCCCCCCGGGGAGGGTTAAGAAGTACTTC. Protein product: CASSPPGRVKKYF.

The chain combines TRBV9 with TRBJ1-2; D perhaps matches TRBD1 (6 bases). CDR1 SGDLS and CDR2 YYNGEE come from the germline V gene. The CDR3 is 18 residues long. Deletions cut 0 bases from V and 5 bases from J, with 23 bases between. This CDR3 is CASSVGGQARIRQYGYTF. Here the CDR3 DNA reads TGTGCCAGCAGCGTAGGGGGGCAGGCTCGGATCCGCCAGTATGGCTACACCTTC. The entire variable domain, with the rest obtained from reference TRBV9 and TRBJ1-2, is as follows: DSGVTQTPKHLITATGQRVTLRCSPRSGDLSVYWYQQSLDQGLQFLIQYYNGEERAKGNILERFSAQQFPDLHSELNLSSLELGDSALYFCASSVGGQARIRQYGYTFGSGTRLTVV.